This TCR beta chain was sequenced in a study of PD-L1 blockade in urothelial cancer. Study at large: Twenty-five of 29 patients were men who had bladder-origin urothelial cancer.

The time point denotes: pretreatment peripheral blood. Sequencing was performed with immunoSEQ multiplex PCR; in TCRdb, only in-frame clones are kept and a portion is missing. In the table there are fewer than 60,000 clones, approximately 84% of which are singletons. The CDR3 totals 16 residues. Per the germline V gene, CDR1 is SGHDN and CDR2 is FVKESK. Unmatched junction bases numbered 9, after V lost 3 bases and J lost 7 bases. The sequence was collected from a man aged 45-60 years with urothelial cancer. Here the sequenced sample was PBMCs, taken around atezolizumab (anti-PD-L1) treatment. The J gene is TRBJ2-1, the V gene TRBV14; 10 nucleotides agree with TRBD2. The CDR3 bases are TGTGCCAGCAGCCACCCAGCGGGGGGGGCAGAGAATGAGCAGTTCTTC. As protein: CASSHPAGGAENEQFF. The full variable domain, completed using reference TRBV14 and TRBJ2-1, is EAGVTQFPSHSVIEKGQTVTLRCDPISGHDNLYWYRRVMGKEIKFLLHFVKESKQDESGMPNNRFLAERTGGTYSTLKVQPAELEDSGVYFCASSHPAGGAENEQFFGPGTRLTVL.